This TCR beta chain was obtained from a study of cytomegalovirus exposure and HLA in healthy donors. The donors comprised healthy bone marrow donors. General study points: It was 160 or so TCR beta chains that were listed as cytomegalovirus-associated. The likely explanation for a cluster of highly shared sequence variants was sequencing artifact.

About this clone: No antigen is known for it.

PCR used 60 Vbeta primers and 13 Jbeta primers. The method was immunoSEQ multiplex PCR; TCRdb's version includes in-frame clones alone and lacks a portion of them. The table records over 95,000 clones, 76% of them present only once. The CDR3 extends over 15 amino acids. CDR1 SGHRS and CDR2 YFSETQ come from the germline V gene. Trimming shortened V by 0 bases and J by 1 base, and 5 bases separated the two germline ends. The V call is TRBV5-1, the J call TRBJ2-6, with a weak D call TRBD1 (5 bases). The sample was PBMCs. This clonotype originated in a woman in her thirties or forties in good health and CMV-seropositive. CDR3 loop: CASSLAGSGANVLTF. CDR3 DNA: TGCGCCAGCAGCTTGGCAGGGTCTGGGGCCAACGTCCTGACTTTC.